This TCR beta chain was documented in a study of blood T cell repertoires in COVID-19 (dated by TCRdb to about 2020). Regarding the complete study: Samples covering the acute and convalescent phases of COVID-19 were provided by collaborators in the United States, Italy and Spain. The material from the prospective study consisted of cDNA or gDNA derived from T cells, B-cell-depleted T cells, or PBMCs. Where available, HLA class I and class II types were obtained from metadata supplied by the sample provider rather than from assay-based typing. Sample metadata almost always included a de-identified subject ID, COVID-19 status, age in years and sex. Subjects who had been exposed to COVID-19, were actively infected with it, or had recovered from it provided the deeply sampled blood TCRbeta repertoires that made up the dataset. The repertoires were released in a freely available public database intended as a resource for research on the immune response to SARS-CoV-2. The samples were drawn from the first 160 participants of the ongoing ImmuneRACE study and from about 1,200 subjects provided by 6 global collaborators.

Taken from the germline V gene, the CDR1 and CDR2 loops are SGHAT and FQNNGV. The CDR3 runs 16 amino acids, cysteine and phenylalanine included. Solely the CDR3 DNA is kept, with 48 bases framed from the first base. Deletion took 1 base off V and 1 base off J, with a span of 13 bases between the germline ends. TCRbeta CDR3 regions were amplified from genomic DNA by means of the immunoSEQ Assay, a bias-controlled multiplex PCR. Per the source publication's procedure: Nucleated cell counts per sample were estimated from amplification of reference gene primers within the assay. To quantify the absolute abundance of each unique TCRbeta CDR3 rearrangement, sequence reads were collapsed and filtered. For each sample, productive Simpson clonality was calculated as the square root of Simpson's diversity index over productive rearrangements. TCRdb limited this immuneACCESS table to in-frame rearrangements with V and J called. A share of clones is missing; checked studies link under half to unresolved V genes, and the rest is unexplained. That table is the source of V, J and clone size, and D and trimming were worked out from the DNA. Within this sample are approximately 61,000 clones, with roughly 88% of them counted one time only. Approximately 18% of the sample is taken by the ten largest.

This clone occurred once. Its antigen is not yet known. Base quality data are lacking; no much larger clone is found one base away. Each collaborating institution followed its own protocols to collect whole blood in K2EDTA tubes. Collaborator samples were shipped for TCRbeta analysis as frozen whole blood, isolated PBMCs, or DNA extracted from either sample type. What the study reported, not specific to this receptor: The quantity of clinical and demographic metadata differed by source and by participant and was supplied without curation.

The sequence joins TRBV11-2 to TRBJ2-5; TRBD1 is a possible D gene, resting on 5 matching bases. This clonotype was sampled from a woman of 80 years or more with active COVID-19. Material for sequencing was peripheral blood. The CDR3 loop reads CASSLGQTVSQETQYF. The base sequence is TGTGCCAGCAGCTTAGGTCAGACAGTAAGCCAAGAGACCCAGTACTTC.